A single sample gave rise to the 29 T cell receptor beta chains below, sequenced in a study of metastatic and nonmetastatic thyroid tumors (dated by TCRdb to 2019 to 2021). No patient had received any treatment before thyroid surgery. Libraries were constructed by PCR. Instrument on record: Illumina HiSeq 4000. TCRdb trimmed public reads at Q25 via fastp, called clones via MiXCR and kept in-frame beta chains. This sample gives about 16,000 clones in total; approximately 32% of them show up just once. The ten largest make up roughly an eighth of the sample. The sequenced material came from tumor tissue. These receptors originate from a male donor with papillary thyroid cancer or a benign thyroid nodule (not recorded which). Some clones in this sample may be carry-over from other donors' samples.

This clone occurred many times. The rearrangement links TRBV18 to TRBJ1-1; no firm D call. This CDR3 region has 13 residues. Trimming stripped 3 bases from V and 10 bases from J, with 15 bases between. Germline V gene sequence: CDR1 KGHSH, CDR2 LQKENI. CDR3 DNA sequence: TGTGCCAGCTCACCTAGTCGAAACCTGGCAGCTTTCTTT. This sequence encodes CASSPSRNLAAFF.

The V gene is TRBV6-5, the J gene TRBJ2-7, with 7 bases fitting TRBD2. Looked up from germline, CDR1 is MNHEY and CDR2 is SVGAGI. V dropped 4 bases and J dropped 7; count of bases not matched to a gene: 4. The length of the CDR3 is 12 residues. In nucleotides, the CDR3 is TGTGCCAGCAGTTTGTTCGGGGGGGAGCAGTACTTC. Translated, it gives CASSLFGGEQYF.

About this clone: A much larger clone lies a single base off, so this may be a read error. Other DNA sequences of this sample code for an identical CDR3. The chain joins TRBV20-1 to TRBJ2-3; tentative D call: TRBD2 (6 bases). The CDR3 has 13 residues. The germline V gene has CDR1 DFQATT and CDR2 SNEGSKA (reference sequence). CDR3 coding DNA: TGCAGTGCTAGGGAGGGCGGGGATCCTCAGCAGTACTTT. Protein: CSAREGGDPQQYF.

This clone is classed as medium-sized. This chain connects TRBV6-1 to TRBJ2-2, with 9 bases identical to TRBD2. The germline V gene has CDR1 MNHNS and CDR2 SASEGT. Trimming removed 6 bases from V and 6 bases from J; junction bases left unmatched: 5. The CDR3 extends over 14 amino acids. This CDR3 reads CASSAGGQSGELFF. The CDR3 bases are TGTGCCAGCAGCGCGGGAGGGCAGTCCGGGGAGCTGTTTTTT.

This clone counts as medium-sized (0.01 to 0.1%). The rearrangement uses TRBV5-1 and TRBJ2-2; D gene ambiguous. The V gene lost 4 bases and the J gene lost 0 bases, with 13 bases spanning the gap. The CDR3 runs to 16 residues. Germline V gives CDR1 SGHRS, CDR2 YFSETQ. The CDR3 DNA follows: TGCGCCAGCAGCCCCATATCGTACTCGAACACCGGGGAGCTGTTTTTT. Amino acids: CASSPISYSNTGELFF.

This clone was counted between two and nine times. This chain links TRBV15 with TRBJ2-7; D is unresolved. The CDR3 spans 16 residues. Trimming cost V 1 base and J 0 bases, with 13 bases left between them. Germline V lookup: CDR1 LNHNV, CDR2 YYDKDF (reference sequence). The CDR3 DNA follows: TGTGCCACCAGCAGAGGGGTAGACGGGCGCTCCTACGAGCAGTACTTC. This translates into CATSRGVDGRSYEQYF.

This clone was found a few times. This may be a read error, as it is one base from a much larger clone. Other DNA sequences within the sample encode an identical CDR3. This sequence joins TRBV10-3 and TRBJ2-1; either TRBD1 or TRBD2 may supply D (5 bases each). The germline CDR1 and CDR2 sequences are ENHRY and SYGVKD. This CDR3 has 15 residues. V lost 7 bases to trimming and J lost 0 bases, with 13 bases between them. The CDR3 DNA sequence: TGTGCCATCAAGGGGACCAGCGGCTCCTACAATGAGCAGTTCTTC. Encoded protein: CAIKGTSGSYNEQFF.

V gene TRBV20-1 combines with J gene TRBJ2-3, with 15 bases identical to TRBD2. The CDR3 totals 18 residues. The germline V gene encodes CDR1 DFQATT and CDR2 SNEGSKA (reference sequence). V shed 6 bases and J 3 bases; nucleotides not matched to a gene: 13. The CDR3 reads CSAGKGTSGGIRTDTQYF. In nucleotides, the CDR3 is TGCAGTGCGGGGAAAGGGACTAGCGGGGGGATCCGAACAGATACGCAGTATTTT.

The chain combines TRBV20-1 with TRBJ2-7, with 10 bases identical to TRBD2. Trimming removed 3 bases from V and 12 bases from J; junction bases left unmatched: 20. Looked up from germline, CDR1 is DFQATT and CDR2 is SNEGSKA (reference sequence). The CDR3 sequence is 16 residues long. For the CDR3, the DNA is TGCAGTGCTAGGAAACCGGGACTAGCGAAGGAGGCCACAGGGTACTTC. Its protein is CSARKPGLAKEATGYF.

This clone has only one observation. The chain links TRBV4-1 to TRBJ2-1; TRBD2 agrees at 11 bases. This CDR3 is 16 amino acids long. J lost 5 bases, V lost 3 bases, and 6 bases had no gene match. Germline values: CDR1 MGHRA, CDR2 YSYEKL. This CDR3 is CASSHQTSGIHNEQFF. In DNA form, the CDR3 reads TGCGCCAGCAGCCACCAGACTAGCGGGATCCACAATGAGCAGTTCTTC.

This clone was seen repeatedly, ten times or more. The gene calls are TRBV5-1 and TRBJ2-1; 8 positions match TRBD2. Trimming removed 4 bases from V and 7 bases from J; junction bases left unmatched: 13. Germline V gene sequence: CDR1 SGHRS, CDR2 YFSETQ. CDR3 size: 16 residues. Here the CDR3 DNA reads TGCGCCAGCAGCCCATCGGGACTAGGTTTGGGTAATGAGCAGTTCTTC. Protein sequence: CASSPSGLGLGNEQFF.

This clone was counted many times. The chain carries TRBV11-1 and TRBJ2-1; 7 bases align to TRBD2. The V gene end was trimmed by 0 bases and the J gene end by 3 bases; junction bases not matched to a gene: 11. The CDR3 sequence is 18 residues long. Germline V gives CDR1 SGHAT, CDR2 FQDESV (reference sequence). The CDR3, as DNA: TGTGCCAGCAGCTTAGCGGGCGGGAGTGTAGTTTTCTACAATGAGCAGTTCTTC. It is translated as CASSLAGGSVVFYNEQFF. Supplemented by reference TRBV11-1 and TRBJ2-1, the full variable domain reads EAEVAQSPRYKITEKSQAVAFWCDPISGHATLYWYRQILGQGPELLVQFQDESVVDDSQLPKDRFSAERLKGVDSTLKIQPAELGDSAMYLCASSLAGGSVVFYNEQFFGPGTRLTVL.

This clone was counted at least ten times. V gene TRBV6-1 combines with J gene TRBJ2-5; no reliable D call. The germline V gene has CDR1 MNHNS and CDR2 SASEGT. There are 14 residues in the CDR3. V shed 6 bases and J shed 5 bases, with 16 bases lying between them. Written as DNA, the CDR3 is TGTGCCAGCAGCTTAAGGCGGAACCGGGAGACCCAGTACTTC. It specifies CASSLRRNRETQYF.

On this clone: The junction and the germline gene differ at one end; a read error may be behind it. J is TRBJ2-7 and V is TRBV6-1; 7 bases are shared with TRBD1. The germline gives CDR1 MNHNS, CDR2 SASEGT. CDR3 length: 15 residues. CDR3 DNA: TGTGCCAGCAGTGACCCGGGACAGTGGCTCTACGAGCATTACTTC. Amino acids: CASSDPGQWLYEHYF.

There are many counts of this clone. The rearrangement links TRBV5-5 to TRBJ1-4; D remains ambiguous. CDR3 length: 18 residues. Between the trimmed V and J ends, which lost 4 bases and 0 bases, there was a span of 19 bases. Germline V gives CDR1 SGHKS, CDR2 YYEKEE (reference sequence). The CDR3 loop reads CASSLTWYSLATNEKLFF. The CDR3 nucleotides are TGTGCCAGCAGCCTAACTTGGTACAGCTTAGCAACTAATGAAAAACTGTTTTTT.

This clone appeared many times. The rearrangement links TRBV15 to TRBJ2-1; no reliable D call. The germline V and J ends were trimmed by 5 bases and 7 bases, with 9 bases remaining between them. CDR3 length equals 12 residues. Germline lookup yields CDR1 LNHNV and CDR2 YYDKDF (reference sequence). The chain's CDR3 is CATSSRWNEQFF. The CDR3, as DNA: TGTGCCACCAGCTCAAGATGGAATGAGCAGTTCTTC.

This clone was picked up a small number of times. The chain links TRBV2 to TRBJ1-2, with D hard to call. V was clipped by 3 bases and J by 4 bases, with 6 bases between them. The germline V gene encodes CDR1 SNHLY and CDR2 FYNNEI. CDR3 length: 12 amino acids. CDR3 sequence: CASSESSYGYTF. The CDR3 DNA reads as TGTGCCAGCAGTGAGTCCAGCTATGGCTACACCTTC.

This clone is deemed medium-sized. The chain joins TRBV11-3 to TRBJ1-2, with D possibly being TRBD1 (5 bases). CDR3 length: 14 residues. Trimming stripped 5 bases from V and 2 bases from J, with 12 bases between. The germline V gene has CDR1 SGHNT and CDR2 YENEEA. CDR3 sequence (DNA): TGTGCCAGCAGCCGGAGTGGGGGGAACTATGGCTACACCTTC. This codes for CASSRSGGNYGYTF.

This clone was counted many times. The chain carries TRBV7-3 and TRBJ2-1; 8 nucleotides agree with TRBD2. CDR3 length: 19 amino acids. J was trimmed by 3 bases and V by 11 bases; bases with no gene match: 24. Germline V gene data show CDR1 as SGHTA and CDR2 as FQGTGA. CDR3 amino acids: CASPLPGCQREWVYNEQFF. The CDR3 DNA reads TGTGCCTCCCCCCTCCCAGGCTGTCAGCGGGAGTGGGTCTACAATGAGCAGTTCTTC.

The rearrangement links TRBV11-3 to TRBJ2-2, with unresolved D. The length of the CDR3 is 15 residues. Per the germline V gene, CDR1 is SGHNT and CDR2 is YENEEA. Trimming cost V 0 bases and J 4 bases, with 9 bases left between them. CDR3 sequence reads: CASSLEPSGTGELFF. CDR3 nucleotide sequence: TGTGCCAGCAGCTTAGAGCCTTCAGGCACCGGGGAGCTGTTTTTT.

By sample share, this clone is medium-sized. The chain recombines TRBV12-3 or TRBV12-4 with TRBJ1-1, with D unclear. V was cut by 3 bases and J by 10 bases, with 12 bases left in between. This CDR3 comprises 12 residues. The CDR3 spells CASSFRVPRAFF. DNA for the CDR3: TGTGCCAGCAGTTTCCGGGTCCCCCGAGCTTTCTTT.

In this sample, this clone turned up many times. V gene TRBV19 combines with J gene TRBJ2-3; TRBD2 matches 11 bases. V shed 1 base and J 2 bases; nucleotides not matched to a gene: 5. CDR1 is LNHDA, CDR2 SQIVND, per germline (reference sequence). The CDR3 is 17 residues long. The CDR3 here is CASSIALLAGVTDTQYF. As DNA, the CDR3 is TGTGCCAGTAGTATAGCCCTACTAGCGGGAGTCACAGATACGCAGTATTTT.

Only a few counts were recorded for this clone. A read error is possible here, since a much larger clone lies one base away. V usage is TRBV7-9 and J usage is TRBJ1-6, with D tentatively TRBD1 (5 bases). Germline V gene sequence: CDR1 SEHNR, CDR2 FQNEAQ (reference sequence). This CDR3 has 12 residues. The CDR3: CASSWGDSLLHF. CDR3 sequence (DNA): TGTGCCAGCAGCTGGGGGGATTCACTCCTCCACTTT. Using reference TRBV7-9 and TRBJ1-6 for the parts outside the CDR3, the full variable domain is DTGVSQNPRHKITKRGQNVTFRCDPISEHNRLYWYRQTLGQGPEFLTYFQNEAQLEKSRLLSDRFSAERPKGSFSTLEIQRTEQGDSAMYLCASSWGDSLLHFGNGTRLTVT.

The chain employs TRBV20-1 and TRBJ2-7; D unclear. The CDR3 extends over 13 amino acids. V lost 6 bases, J lost 0 bases, and 12 bases lay in between. CDR1 is DFQATT and CDR2 is SNEGSKA in the germline V gene (reference sequence). This CDR3 reads CSARHLLSYEQYF. The DNA for the CDR3 is TGCAGTGCCAGACACCTTCTCTCCTACGAGCAGTACTTC.

This clone was seen at least ten times. The J gene is TRBJ1-5, the V gene TRBV19; D is undetermined. Trimming took 2 bases from V and 0 from J, leaving 8 bases between them. Germline CDR1 and CDR2: LNHDA and SQIVND (reference sequence). This CDR3 contains 15 residues. CDR3 bases: TGTGCCAGTAGTATATCGGGGAATAGCAATCAGCCCCAGCATTTT. Protein sequence: CASSISGNSNQPQHF.

With respect to this clone: A single base separates this from a much larger clone, so it may be a read error. The CDR3 does not end in the conserved phenylalanine or tryptophan, so this is likely a read error. The rearrangement links TRBV4-2 to TRBJ2-1; no reliable D call. The ends were cut back, 7 bases at V and 0 bases at J, with 16 bases in the middle. This CDR3 has 16 residues. Germline V gene lookup returns CDR1 LGHNA and CDR2 YNFKEQ. DNA for the CDR3: TGTGCCAGCACTAAATCTGTCACGGTCTCCTACAATGAGCAGTTCTCC. Translating it yields CASTKSVTVSYNEQFS.

This clone was recorded at least ten times. The genes are TRBV10-3 and TRBJ2-1; 10 nucleotides match TRBD2. The CDR3 runs 15 residues. The V gene end was trimmed by 6 bases and the J gene end by 6 bases; junction bases not matched to a gene: 8. Germline V lookup: CDR1 ENHRY, CDR2 SYGVKD. The CDR3 DNA is TGTGCCATCAGAGTCAGCGGGAGGGAACCCAATGAGCAGTTCTTC. It is translated as CAIRVSGREPNEQFF.

The J gene is TRBJ1-6, the V gene TRBV3-1, with a tentative D call TRBD1 (6 bases). The V gene lost 1 base and the J gene lost 8 bases, with 18 bases spanning the gap. In germline, CDR1 is LGHDT, CDR2 YNNKEL (reference sequence). This CDR3 region has 17 residues. The CDR3 nucleotides are TGTGCCAGCAGCCAAGTTAGGGGGGGGGCATCGTATTCACCCCTCCACTTT. The encoded protein is CASSQVRGGASYSPLHF.

This clone was counted a few times. The chain links TRBV6-1 to TRBJ2-7, with D perhaps matching TRBD2 (5 bases). This CDR3 spans 15 amino acids. Trimming shortened V by 2 bases and J by 3 bases, and 14 bases separated the two germline ends. CDR1 and CDR2 (germline): MNHNS, SASEGT. The CDR3 DNA reads TGTGCCAGCAGTGAATCCTGGGTGGGAGTCTACGAGCAGTACTTC. Translating it yields CASSESWVGVYEQYF.